Below, one TCR beta chain is given with its context. Produced via immunoSEQ multiplex PCR; TCRdb's table is partial and in-frame only. The table shows around 20,000 clones, with more than 75% occurring only once. The sample is drawn from a study of T cell changes during pregnancy in multiple sclerosis. CDR3 length equals 18 residues. Trimming at V came to 1 base and at J to 4 bases, leaving 8 bases not matched to a gene. Germline V gene data show CDR1 as LGHNA and CDR2 as YSLEER. This rearrangement joins TRBV4-3 to TRBJ2-6; 9 nucleotides line up with TRBD1. The receptor was isolated from a female donor with multiple sclerosis, enrolled in a pregnancy study. Sequenced here: CD8+ T cells from peripheral blood mononuclear cells, sampled after pregnancy. The CDR3 DNA follows: TGCGCCAGCAGCCAAGGAGAACAGGGGGCGGAAGGGGCCAACGTCCTGACTTTC. Protein sequence: CASSQGEQGAEGANVLTF.